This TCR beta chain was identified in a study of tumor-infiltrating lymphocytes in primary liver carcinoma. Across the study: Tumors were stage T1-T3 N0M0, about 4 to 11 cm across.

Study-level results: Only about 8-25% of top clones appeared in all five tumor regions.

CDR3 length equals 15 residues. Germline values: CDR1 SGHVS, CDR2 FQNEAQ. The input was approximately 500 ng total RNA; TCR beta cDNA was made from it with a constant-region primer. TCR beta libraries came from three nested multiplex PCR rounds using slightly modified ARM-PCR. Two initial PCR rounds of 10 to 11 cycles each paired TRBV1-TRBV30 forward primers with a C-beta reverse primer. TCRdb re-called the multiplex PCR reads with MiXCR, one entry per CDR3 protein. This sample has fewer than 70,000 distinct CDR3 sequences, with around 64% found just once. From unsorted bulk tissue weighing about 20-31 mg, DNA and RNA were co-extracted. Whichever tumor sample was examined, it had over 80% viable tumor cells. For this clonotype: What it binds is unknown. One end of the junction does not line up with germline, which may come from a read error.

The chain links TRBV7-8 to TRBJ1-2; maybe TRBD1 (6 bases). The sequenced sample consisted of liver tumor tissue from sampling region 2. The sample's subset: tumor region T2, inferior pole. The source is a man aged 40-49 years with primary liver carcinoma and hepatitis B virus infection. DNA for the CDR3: TGTGTCAGCAGCTTAGCGCGAGCGGGGGGCGGAGGCTACACCTTC. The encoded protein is CVSSLARAGGGGYTF.